This T cell receptor (beta chain) was sequenced during a study of blood T cell repertoires in COVID-19. TCRdb keeps only in-frame clones here, not all; method: immunoSEQ multiplex PCR. The sample consists of roughly 150,000 clones, approximately 79% of them appearing once. CDR3 length equals 12 residues. Trimming left V 8 bases short and J 6 bases short, with 14 bases between. In germline, CDR1 is MNHNY, CDR2 SVGAGI (reference sequence). Sequencing was performed on peripheral blood. The chain links TRBV6-6 to TRBJ2-7; tentative D call: TRBD1 (6 bases). This TCR was sampled from an older woman with COVID-19, enrolled during active disease. The CDR3 DNA follows: TGTGCCAGCCATCGGGCAGGGGCCGAGCAGTACTTC. This encodes CASHRAGAEQYF.